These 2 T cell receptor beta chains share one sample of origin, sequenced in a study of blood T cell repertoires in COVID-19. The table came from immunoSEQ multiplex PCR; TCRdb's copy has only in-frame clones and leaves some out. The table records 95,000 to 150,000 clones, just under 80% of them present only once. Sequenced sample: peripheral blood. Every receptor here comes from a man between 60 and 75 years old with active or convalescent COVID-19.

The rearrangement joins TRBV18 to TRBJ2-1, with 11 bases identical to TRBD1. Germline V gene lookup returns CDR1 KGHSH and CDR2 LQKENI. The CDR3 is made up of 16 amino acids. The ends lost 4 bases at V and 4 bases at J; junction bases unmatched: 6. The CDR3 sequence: CASSLGQGVGYNEQFF. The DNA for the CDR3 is TGTGCCAGCTCACTGGGACAGGGGGTTGGATACAATGAGCAGTTCTTC.

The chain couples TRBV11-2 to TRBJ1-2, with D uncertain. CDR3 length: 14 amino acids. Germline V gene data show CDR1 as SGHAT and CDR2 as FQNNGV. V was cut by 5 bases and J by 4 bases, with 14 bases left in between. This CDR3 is CASSTSGGIYGYTF. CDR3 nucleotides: TGTGCCAGCAGCACCAGCGGTGGGATCTATGGCTACACCTTC.